This paragraph covers one T cell receptor beta chain sequence. Its specificity is unknown. This sample stems from a study of beta chain features in type 1 diabetes. Whole-study results and caveats: A cDNA-based sequencing approach could over-represent cells with high TCR expression. A moderate, significant TCRB CDR3 shortening appeared in type 1 diabetes across four CD4+ subsets.

The investigators reverse transcribed all of the isolated RNA, so they sequenced expressed TCRB transcripts. Data came from immunoSEQ multiplex PCR; TCRdb stores just in-frame clones and leaves some out. The sample shows hundreds of thousands of clones, over 12% of them seen only once. CDR1 SEHNR and CDR2 FQNEAQ come from the germline V gene (reference sequence). Unmatched junction bases numbered 8, after V lost 6 bases and J lost 5 bases. The CDR3 extends over 15 amino acids. Once sorted, every population was more than 98% pure. The chain carries TRBV7-9 and TRBJ2-3, with 10 positions matching TRBD2. The specimen was naive CD4+ T cells from blood. The sequence was obtained from a man younger than 30 with type 1 diabetes. The CDR3 protein is CASRMLAGGQDTQYF. DNA for the CDR3: TGTGCCAGCAGAATGTTAGCGGGGGGACAAGATACGCAGTATTTT.